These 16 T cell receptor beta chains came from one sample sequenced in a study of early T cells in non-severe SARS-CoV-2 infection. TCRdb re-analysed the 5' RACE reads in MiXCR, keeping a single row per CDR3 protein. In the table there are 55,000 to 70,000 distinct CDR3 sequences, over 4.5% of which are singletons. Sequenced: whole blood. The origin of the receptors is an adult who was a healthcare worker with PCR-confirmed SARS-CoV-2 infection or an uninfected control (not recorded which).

The CDR3 DNA sequence: TGTGCCAGCGACCCGTTACAGGGTCCCGGTGAGCAGTTCTTC. This encodes CASDPLQGPGEQFF. The chain links TRBV6-1 to TRBJ2-1; a weak D match, TRBD1 (6 bases). Trimming shortened V by 8 bases and J by 9 bases, and 20 bases separated the two germline ends. Germline V CDR1 and CDR2: MNHNS, SASEGT. This CDR3 region has 14 residues.

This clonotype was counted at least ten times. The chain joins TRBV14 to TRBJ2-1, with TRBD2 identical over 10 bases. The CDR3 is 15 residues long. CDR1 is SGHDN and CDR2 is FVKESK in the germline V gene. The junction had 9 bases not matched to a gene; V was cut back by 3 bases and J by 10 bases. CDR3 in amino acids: CASSHLAGGASEQFF. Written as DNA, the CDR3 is TGTGCCAGCAGCCATTTAGCGGGAGGTGCCTCGGAGCAGTTCTTC.

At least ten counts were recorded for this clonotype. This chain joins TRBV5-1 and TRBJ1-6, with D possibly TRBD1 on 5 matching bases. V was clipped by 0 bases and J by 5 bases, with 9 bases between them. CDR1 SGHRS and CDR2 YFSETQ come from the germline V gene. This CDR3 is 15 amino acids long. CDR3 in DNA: TGCGCCAGCAGCTTGGACGGGGCGGATAATTCACCCCTCCACTTT. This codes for CASSLDGADNSPLHF.

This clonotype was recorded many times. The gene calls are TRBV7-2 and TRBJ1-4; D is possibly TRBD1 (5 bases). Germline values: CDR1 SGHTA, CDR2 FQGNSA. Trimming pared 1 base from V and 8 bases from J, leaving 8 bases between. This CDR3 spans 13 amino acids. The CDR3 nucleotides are TGTGCCAGCAGCTTAGGGAGGGGCGAAAAACTGTTTTTT. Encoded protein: CASSLGRGEKLFF.

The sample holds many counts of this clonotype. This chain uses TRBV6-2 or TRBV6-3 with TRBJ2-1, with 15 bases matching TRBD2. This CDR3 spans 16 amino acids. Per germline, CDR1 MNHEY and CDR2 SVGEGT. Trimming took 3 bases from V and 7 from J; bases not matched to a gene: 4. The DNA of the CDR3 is TGTGCCAGCAGTTATGCCGGGACTAGCGGGAGGAATGAGCAGTTCTTC. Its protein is CASSYAGTSGRNEQFF.

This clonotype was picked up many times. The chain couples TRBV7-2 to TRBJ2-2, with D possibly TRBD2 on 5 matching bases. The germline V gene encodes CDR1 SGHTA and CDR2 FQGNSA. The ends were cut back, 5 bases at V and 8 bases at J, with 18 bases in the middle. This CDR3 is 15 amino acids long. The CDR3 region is CASSPKDFTRGELFF. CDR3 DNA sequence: TGTGCCAGCAGCCCAAAGGACTTCACGAGAGGGGAGCTGTTTTTT.

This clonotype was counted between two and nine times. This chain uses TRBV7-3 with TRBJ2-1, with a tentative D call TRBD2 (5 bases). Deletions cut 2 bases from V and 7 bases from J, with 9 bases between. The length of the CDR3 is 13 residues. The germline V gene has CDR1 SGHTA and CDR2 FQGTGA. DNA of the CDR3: TGTGCCAGCAGCTTAGGGAGCCGAAATGAGCAGTTCTTC. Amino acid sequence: CASSLGSRNEQFF.

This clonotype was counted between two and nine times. This chain's CDR3 is CSARGLAGRPRGEQYF. CDR3 DNA sequence: TGCAGTGCTAGAGGTCTGGCCGGGAGGCCCAGGGGCGAGCAGTACTTC. The rearrangement links TRBV20-1 to TRBJ2-7; D possibly corresponds to TRBD2 (7 bases). This CDR3 is 16 amino acids long. Trimming pared 1 base from V and 6 bases from J, leaving 22 bases between. The V gene's germline CDR1 is DFQATT and CDR2 SNEGSKA (reference sequence).

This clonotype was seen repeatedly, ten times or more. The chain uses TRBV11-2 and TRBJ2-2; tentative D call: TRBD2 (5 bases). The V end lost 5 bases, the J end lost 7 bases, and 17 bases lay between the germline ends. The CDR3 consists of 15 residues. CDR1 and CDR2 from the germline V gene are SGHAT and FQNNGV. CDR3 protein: CASSPGPGYGGELFF. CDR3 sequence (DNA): TGTGCCAGCAGCCCCGGTCCGGGGTACGGCGGGGAGCTGTTTTTT. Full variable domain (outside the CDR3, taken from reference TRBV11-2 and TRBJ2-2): EAGVAQSPRYKIIEKRQSVAFWCNPISGHATLYWYQQILGQGPKLLIQFQNNGVVDDSQLPKDRFSAERLKGVDSTLKIQPAKLEDSAVYLCASSPGPGYGGELFFGEGSRLTVL.

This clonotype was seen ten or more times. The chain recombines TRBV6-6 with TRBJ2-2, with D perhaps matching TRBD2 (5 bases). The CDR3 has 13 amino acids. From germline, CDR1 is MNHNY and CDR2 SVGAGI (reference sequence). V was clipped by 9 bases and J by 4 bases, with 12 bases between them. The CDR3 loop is CASLPGSTGELFF. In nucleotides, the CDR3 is TGTGCCAGTCTCCCGGGGAGCACCGGGGAGCTGTTTTTT.

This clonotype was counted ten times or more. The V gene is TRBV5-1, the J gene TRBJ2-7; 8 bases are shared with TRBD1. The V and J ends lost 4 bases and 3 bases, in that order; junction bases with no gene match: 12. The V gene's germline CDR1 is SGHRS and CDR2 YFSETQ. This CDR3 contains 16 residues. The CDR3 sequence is CASSGADRDIIYEQYF. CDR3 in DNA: TGCGCCAGCAGCGGGGCGGACAGGGATATTATCTACGAGCAGTACTTC.

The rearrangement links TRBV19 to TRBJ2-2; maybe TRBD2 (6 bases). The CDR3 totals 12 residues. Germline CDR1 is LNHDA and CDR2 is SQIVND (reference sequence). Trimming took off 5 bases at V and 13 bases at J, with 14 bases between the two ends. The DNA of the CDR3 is TGTGCCAGTAGTGCCCTGGAGGGCTCGCTGTTTTTT. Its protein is CASSALEGSLFF.

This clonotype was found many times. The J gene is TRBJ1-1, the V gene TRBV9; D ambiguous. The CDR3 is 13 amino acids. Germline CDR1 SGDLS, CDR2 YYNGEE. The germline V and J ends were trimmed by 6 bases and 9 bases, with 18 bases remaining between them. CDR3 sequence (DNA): TGTGCCAGCACCGGTGTGTATGACGGGAAAGCTTTCTTT. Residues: CASTGVYDGKAFF.

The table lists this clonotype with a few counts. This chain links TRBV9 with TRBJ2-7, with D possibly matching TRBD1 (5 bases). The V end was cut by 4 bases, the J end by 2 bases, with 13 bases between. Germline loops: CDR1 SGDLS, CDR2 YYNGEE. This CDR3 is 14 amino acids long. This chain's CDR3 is CASSSKTDTYEQYF. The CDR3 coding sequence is TGTGCCAGCAGCTCGAAGACAGATACCTACGAGCAGTACTTC.

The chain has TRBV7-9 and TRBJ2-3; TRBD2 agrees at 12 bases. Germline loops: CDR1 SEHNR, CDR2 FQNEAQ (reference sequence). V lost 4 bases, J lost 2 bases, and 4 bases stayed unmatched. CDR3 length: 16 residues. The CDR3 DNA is TGTGCCAGCAGCTCGCGACTAGCGGGAGTCACAGATACGCAGTATTTT. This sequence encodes CASSSRLAGVTDTQYF.

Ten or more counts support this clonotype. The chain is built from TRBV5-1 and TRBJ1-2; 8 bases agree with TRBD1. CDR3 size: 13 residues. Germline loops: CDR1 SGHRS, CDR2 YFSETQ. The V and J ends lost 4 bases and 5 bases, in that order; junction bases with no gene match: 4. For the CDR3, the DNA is TGCGCCAGCAGCGGGGGACAGGATTATGGCTACACCTTC. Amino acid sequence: CASSGGQDYGYTF.